One sample yielded the 2 T cell receptor beta chains listed below, sequenced in a study of T cell responses to AZD1222 COVID-19 vaccine. Produced via immunoSEQ multiplex PCR; TCRdb's table is partial and in-frame only. Altogether roughly 99,000 clones are present, about 90% being singletons, with the ten largest covering around 4.4%. Sequencing used peripheral blood, obtained on day 0 of AZD1222 vaccination. The receptors shown here come from an adult in good health.

The rearrangement joins TRBV5-1 to TRBJ2-7; 8 nucleotides align to TRBD2. Per the germline V gene, CDR1 is SGHRS and CDR2 is YFSETQ. The CDR3 length is 15 residues. The V and J ends lost 0 bases and 0 bases, in that order; junction bases with no gene match: 2. CDR3 DNA sequence: TGCGCCAGCAGCTTGGGAGCGGGAGCCTCCTACGAGCAGTACTTC. Protein: CASSLGAGASYEQYF.

The rearrangement links TRBV7-2 to TRBJ1-4; D unclear. The CDR3 has 14 residues. Trimming cost V 0 bases and J 2 bases, with 4 bases left between them. The germline gives CDR1 SGHTA, CDR2 FQGNSA. The CDR3 DNA follows: TGTGCCAGCAGCTTAGCCGGGACTAATGAAAAACTGTTTTTT. Protein product: CASSLAGTNEKLFF. Filled out from reference TRBV7-2 and TRBJ1-4, the complete variable domain reads GAGVSQSPSNKVTEKGKDVELRCDPISGHTALYWYRQSLGQGLEFLIYFQGNSAPDKSGLPSDRFSAERTGGSVSTLTIQRTQQEDSAVYLCASSLAGTNEKLFFGSGTQLSVL.